This T cell receptor (beta chain) was captured by sequencing in a study of blood T cells in healthy people across ages. The study, taken as a whole, reports: Expanded clonotype changes were possibly confounded by unknown donor CMV status.

The CDR3 runs 12 residues. CDR1 is MDHEN and CDR2 is SYDVKM in the germline V gene. Each sample used at least 7 million PBMCs. As concerns this clonotype: Its antigen is still unknown. The junction differs from germline at one of its ends, possibly a read error.

PCR was performed a second time for about 7 to 12 cycles using a sample-barcoded 5' primer and a J-beta primer mix. Via MiXCR, TCRdb re-called the 5' RACE reads, giving one row per CDR3 protein. The sample yields roughly 560,000 distinct CDR3 sequences, about 25% seen once. The sample also formed part of further work on T cells of mothers and their children. That source notes: Thymic selection molds TCR recombination output in a comparable way in related and unrelated pairs.

The sequenced material came from blood. This TCR came from a boy younger than 18 in good health. The chain is built from TRBV28 and TRBJ2-1; D possibly corresponds to TRBD1 (5 bases). The DNA of the CDR3 is TGTGCCAGCAGCCGAGACAGCTACGAGCAGTGCTTC. Protein product: CASSRDSYEQCF.